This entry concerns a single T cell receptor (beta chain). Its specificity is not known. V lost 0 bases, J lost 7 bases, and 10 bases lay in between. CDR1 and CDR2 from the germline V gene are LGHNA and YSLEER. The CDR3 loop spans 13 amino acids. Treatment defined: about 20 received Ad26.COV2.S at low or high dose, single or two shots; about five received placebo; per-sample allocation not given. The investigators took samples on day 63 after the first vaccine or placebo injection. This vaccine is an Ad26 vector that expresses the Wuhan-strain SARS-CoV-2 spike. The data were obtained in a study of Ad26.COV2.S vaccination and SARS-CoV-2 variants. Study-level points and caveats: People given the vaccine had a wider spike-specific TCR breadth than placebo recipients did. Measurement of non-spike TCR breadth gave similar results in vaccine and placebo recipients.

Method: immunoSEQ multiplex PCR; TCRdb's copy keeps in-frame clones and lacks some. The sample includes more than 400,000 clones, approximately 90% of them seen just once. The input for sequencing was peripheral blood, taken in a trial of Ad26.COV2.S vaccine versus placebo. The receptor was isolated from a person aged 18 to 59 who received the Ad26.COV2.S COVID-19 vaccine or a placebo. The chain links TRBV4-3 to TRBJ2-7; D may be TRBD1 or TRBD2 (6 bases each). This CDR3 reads CASSQDWRGEQYF. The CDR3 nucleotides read TGCGCCAGCAGCCAAGATTGGAGGGGGGAGCAGTACTTC.